This passage covers 3 T cell receptor beta chains from one sample sequenced in a study of cytomegalovirus exposure and HLA in healthy donors. Primers for the PCR totalled 60 Vbeta and 13 Jbeta. Measured with immunoSEQ multiplex PCR; TCRdb has only the in-frame clones, and not every one. The repertoire holds hundreds of thousands of clones, with around 88% as singletons. The specimen sequenced was PBMCs. The receptors shown here come from a woman between 18 and 29 years old in good health and CMV-seronegative.

The chain joins TRBV10-3 to TRBJ1-2, with D maybe TRBD1 (5 bases). Germline V CDR1 and CDR2: ENHRY, SYGVKD. The V and J ends lost 3 bases and 6 bases respectively, with 14 bases between them. The CDR3 loop spans 14 amino acids. CDR3 loop: CAISEVVRVDGYTF. The CDR3 bases are TGTGCCATCAGTGAAGTAGTCAGGGTTGATGGCTACACCTTC.

V usage is TRBV6-5 and J usage is TRBJ1-5; 8 bases are shared with TRBD1. The V gene end was trimmed by 6 bases and the J gene end by 1 base; junction bases not matched to a gene: 5. This CDR3 contains 15 residues. Looked up from germline, CDR1 is MNHEY and CDR2 is SVGAGI. Here the CDR3 reads CASSQDRGSNQPQHF. In DNA, the CDR3 is TGTGCCAGCAGCCAAGACAGGGGAAGCAATCAGCCCCAGCATTTT.

The chain employs TRBV7-2 and TRBJ1-2; D not resolved. This CDR3 has 15 residues. V was cut by 5 bases and J by 4 bases, with 17 bases left in between. Germline CDR1 reads SGHTA; CDR2 reads FQGNSA. The CDR3 loop is CASSPREGGSYGYTF. The CDR3 DNA reads as TGTGCCAGCAGCCCACGGGAGGGAGGGTCCTATGGCTACACCTTC.